Below are 27 T cell receptor beta chains sequenced from a single sample in a study of regulatory T cells in long-lasting Graves disease. CDR3 regions were amplified by Arm-PCR using iRepertoire HTBI primers to build TCR beta libraries. One entry per CDR3 protein, called by TCRdb with MiXCR from the multiplex PCR reads. The table includes approximately 470,000 distinct CDR3 sequences, about 17% detected once. Time point of the sample: newly diagnosed GD, antithyroid drugs for less than 3 months. The TCR library was prepared using RNA isolated from PBMCs. The same sample was also used in a study of T cells in Graves' hyperthyroidism and ophthalmopathy.

The sequencing here drew on peripheral blood mononuclear cells (PBMCs), taken at new diagnosis, from a patient treated with antithyroid drugs. These receptors all stem from a man aged 35 to 55 with Graves disease.

This clonotype was counted ten times or more. The V call is TRBV20-1, the J call TRBJ1-1, with D perhaps matching TRBD1 (6 bases). CDR1 is DFQATT, CDR2 SNEGSKA, per germline (reference sequence). V was pared by 3 bases and J by 4 bases, with 15 bases between. This CDR3 contains 14 residues. CDR3 coding DNA: TGCAGTGCTAGGTCTACAGGGAAGGTCACTGAAGCTTTCTTT. Translated: CSARSTGKVTEAFF.

This clonotype was picked up many times. The rearrangement links TRBV28 to TRBJ2-3, with 7 bases fitting TRBD2. This CDR3 region has 14 residues. Germline V gene data show CDR1 as MDHEN and CDR2 as SYDVKM. Trimming at V came to 7 bases and at J to 4 bases, leaving 8 bases not matched to a gene. Here the CDR3 DNA reads TGTGCCAGCAAGAAAGGCGGGAGTTCAGATACGCAGTATTTT. Translation gives CASKKGGSSDTQYF.

This clonotype was found many times. V is TRBV2 and J is TRBJ2-1; 15 positions agree with TRBD2. V was pared by 4 bases and J by 11 bases, with 3 bases of the junction left unmatched. Looked up from germline, CDR1 is SNHLY and CDR2 is FYNNEI. The CDR3 runs to 14 residues. The CDR3 coding sequence is TGTGCCAGCAGTGCCGGGACTAGCGGGGGGAAGCAGTTCTTC. This codes for CASSAGTSGGKQFF.

This clonotype was seen a few times. CDR3 protein: CATSSPGLQYNEQFF. The CDR3 region has the DNA TGTGCCACCAGCTCGCCGGGGCTCCAGTACAATGAGCAGTTCTTC. V usage is TRBV15 and J usage is TRBJ2-1; D could derive from TRBD1 or TRBD2 (5 bases each). CDR3 length: 15 residues. Germline lookup yields CDR1 LNHNV and CDR2 YYDKDF (reference sequence). V gave up 5 bases and J gave up 4 bases, with 15 bases separating them.

This clonotype was seen many times. The rearrangement links TRBV11-3 to TRBJ1-1, with D possibly being TRBD1 (5 bases). CDR3 length: 14 amino acids. V shed 5 bases and J shed 5 bases, with 15 bases lying between them. Germline values: CDR1 SGHNT, CDR2 YENEEA. For the CDR3, the DNA is TGTGCCAGCAGCCTAAACCCTGGGGCGACTGAAGCTTTCTTT. This sequence encodes CASSLNPGATEAFF.

This clonotype has at least ten counts. The chain combines TRBV28 with TRBJ2-3; 7 bases are shared with TRBD1. This CDR3 is 16 amino acids long. The germline CDR1 and CDR2 sequences are MDHEN and SYDVKM. The V and J ends lost 5 bases and 6 bases, in that order; junction bases with no gene match: 14. The CDR3 protein is CASSSLDRDKTDTQYF. In nucleotides, the CDR3 is TGTGCCAGCAGTAGCCTCGACAGGGACAAGACGGATACGCAGTATTTT.

This clonotype was seen at least ten times. The chain combines TRBV5-4 with TRBJ2-4; no firm D call. CDR3 length: 16 residues. Between the trimmed V and J ends, which lost 4 bases and 7 bases, there was a span of 21 bases. From germline, CDR1 is SGHNT and CDR2 YYREEE (reference sequence). The CDR3 nucleotides are TGTGCCAGCAGCACGAGGACCCATCTGAAGTGGAACATTCAGTACTTC. Amino acids: CASSTRTHLKWNIQYF.

This clonotype showed up many times. The V call is TRBV10-2, the J call TRBJ2-5; no clear D gene. V gave up 2 bases and J gave up 5 bases, with 3 bases separating them. Germline assignment: CDR1 WSHSY and CDR2 SAAADI. The CDR3 length is 11 residues. In nucleotides, the CDR3 is TGCGCCAGCAGTGAGATGGAGACCCAGTACTTC. Residues: CASSEMETQYF.

At least ten counts were recorded for this clonotype. The chain couples TRBV6-1 to TRBJ2-7; D unclear. Trimming left V 2 bases short and J 7 bases short, with 9 bases between. This CDR3 region has 12 residues. Germline V gives CDR1 MNHNS, CDR2 SASEGT. DNA for the CDR3: TGTGCCAGCAGTGAATGGCCTCAGGAGCAGTACTTC. It yields the protein CASSEWPQEQYF.

This clonotype was found a few times. This rearrangement joins TRBV19 to TRBJ2-2; 7 positions agree with TRBD1. CDR1 and CDR2 (germline): LNHDA, SQIVND (reference sequence). This CDR3 spans 16 amino acids. The V gene end was trimmed by 7 bases and the J gene end by 1 base; junction bases not matched to a gene: 9. CDR3 nucleotides: TGTGCCAGTACCAATCCACGGGACAGGAACACCGGGGAGCTGTTTTTT. Its protein is CASTNPRDRNTGELFF.

This clonotype appeared many times. The gene calls are TRBV20-1 and TRBJ2-7, with D perhaps TRBD1 (6 bases). The V end lost 3 bases, the J end lost 2 bases, and 8 bases lay between the germline ends. Germline V gene lookup returns CDR1 DFQATT and CDR2 SNEGSKA (reference sequence). The CDR3 is 12 residues long. The CDR3 DNA follows: TGCAGTGCTAGTACAGGGACCTACGAGCAGTACTTC. This translates into CSASTGTYEQYF.

This clonotype has a count of ten or more. The chain combines TRBV20-1 with TRBJ1-1, with 8 bases fitting TRBD1. V gave up 1 base and J gave up 9 bases; unmatched junction bases: 10. The CDR3 is made up of 14 amino acids. Germline loops: CDR1 DFQATT, CDR2 SNEGSKA (reference sequence). The CDR3 DNA is TGCAGTGCTAGAGGGGATCGGGACAGGCGGAAAGCTTTCTTT. This codes for CSARGDRDRRKAFF.

This chain links TRBV9 with TRBJ2-7, with a tentative D call TRBD2 (6 bases). The V gene lost 0 bases and the J gene lost 1 base, with 11 bases spanning the gap. Germline lookup yields CDR1 SGDLS and CDR2 YYNGEE. The CDR3 consists of 15 residues. Here the CDR3 reads CASSVGGTVSYEQYF. The CDR3 DNA reads as TGTGCCAGCAGCGTAGGCGGGACGGTGTCCTACGAGCAGTACTTC.

This clonotype was recorded many times. The chain joins TRBV6-2 or TRBV6-3 to TRBJ2-1, with 11 bases aligning to TRBD2. There are 13 residues in the CDR3. With 5 bases clipped from V and 9 bases from J, the junction kept 3 bases outside the gene matches. Germline lookup yields CDR1 MNHEY and CDR2 SVGEGT. Here the CDR3 DNA reads TGTGCCAGCAGTATGGGACTAGCGGTTGAGCAGTTCTTC. Translation gives CASSMGLAVEQFF.

Many counts were recorded for this clonotype. The chain carries TRBV3-1 and TRBJ2-7; no firm D call. V was pared by 2 bases and J by 2 bases, with 10 bases between. The CDR3 consists of 14 residues. Germline V gene lookup returns CDR1 LGHDT and CDR2 YNNKEL (reference sequence). CDR3 bases: TGTGCCAGCAGCCAATATGTAGTAGCCTACGAGCAGTACTTC. Protein product: CASSQYVVAYEQYF.

About this clonotype: Possible read error: a much larger clone is one base away. The J gene is TRBJ1-1, the V gene TRBV6-5; the D gene is possibly TRBD1 (5 bases). There are 11 residues in the CDR3. Germline V gene data show CDR1 as MNHEY and CDR2 as SVGAGI. Trimming removed 4 bases from V and 9 bases from J, with 9 bases in between. CDR3 sequence reads: CASSFPDKAFF. DNA for the CDR3: TGTGCCAGCAGTTTTCCGGACAAAGCTTTCTTT.

The table lists this clonotype with many counts. This chain connects TRBV24-1 to TRBJ2-3; 14 positions match TRBD2. Looked up from germline, CDR1 is KGHDR and CDR2 is SFDVKD. The CDR3 extends over 15 amino acids. Germline trimming cut 4 bases from V and 7 bases from J; bases unmatched to any gene: 3. CDR3 region: CATSDWTSGRNTQYF. In DNA, the CDR3 is TGTGCCACCAGTGACTGGACTAGCGGGAGGAATACGCAGTATTTT.

This clonotype was detected many times. The V gene is TRBV28, the J gene TRBJ1-6; D is ambiguous. Germline V gives CDR1 MDHEN, CDR2 SYDVKM. The V end lost 6 bases, the J end lost 13 bases, and 13 bases lay between the germline ends. The CDR3 is 12 residues long. The CDR3 region has the DNA TGTGCCAGCAGAGGGCCAGAGAAGCCCCTCCACTTT. Translation: CASRGPEKPLHF.

This sequence joins TRBV29-1 and TRBJ2-2; tentatively, D is TRBD2 (6 bases). The CDR3 consists of 12 residues. V was pared by 7 bases and J by 6 bases, with 12 bases between. CDR1 SQVTM and CDR2 ANQGSEA come from the germline V gene. The CDR3 bases are TGCAGCGCGGGGGAGGTTCCCGGGGAGCTGTTTTTT. This encodes CSAGEVPGELFF.

This clonotype showed up many times. The J gene is TRBJ2-1, the V gene TRBV5-1, with 10 bases identical to TRBD2. Germline loops: CDR1 SGHRS, CDR2 YFSETQ. With 0 bases clipped from V and 4 bases from J, the junction kept 1 base outside the gene matches. There are 15 residues in the CDR3. CDR3 sequence: CASSLDSGGYNEQFF. CDR3 DNA sequence: TGCGCCAGCAGCTTGGATAGCGGGGGGTACAATGAGCAGTTCTTC. Complete variable domain (other parts from reference TRBV5-1 and TRBJ2-1): KAGVTQTPRYLIKTRGQQVTLSCSPISGHRSVSWYQQTPGQGLQFLFEYFSETQRNKGNFPGRFSGRQFSNSRSEMNVSTLELGDSALYLCASSLDSGGYNEQFFGPGTRLTVL.

This clonotype has a count of ten or more. The chain uses TRBV28 and TRBJ2-1; D gene ambiguous. CDR3 size: 11 residues. Trimming left V 7 bases short and J 6 bases short, with 7 bases between. Germline V gene sequence: CDR1 MDHEN, CDR2 SYDVKM. Written as DNA, the CDR3 is TGTGCCAGCACCGATCTCAATGAGCAGTTCTTC. Translating gives CASTDLNEQFF.

This clonotype came up many times. The V gene is TRBV7-8, the J gene TRBJ2-7, with 9 bases identical to TRBD1. With 4 bases clipped from V and 6 bases from J, the junction kept 13 bases outside the gene matches. CDR1 is SGHVS, CDR2 FQNEAQ, per germline. The CDR3 spans 16 residues. CDR3 DNA sequence: TGTGCCAGCAGCTACTTACCGGGACAGGGTTTTGGCGAGCAGTACTTC. It yields the protein CASSYLPGQGFGEQYF.

This clonotype was seen at least ten times. The rearrangement links TRBV11-3 to TRBJ2-1; perhaps TRBD2 as D (6 bases). This CDR3 contains 17 residues. V was trimmed by 2 bases and J by 8 bases, leaving 22 bases between them. From germline, CDR1 is SGHNT and CDR2 YENEEA. CDR3 sequence reads: CASSLRGVGLGWDEQFF. As DNA, the CDR3 is TGTGCCAGCAGCTTAAGAGGAGTGGGACTCGGTTGGGATGAGCAGTTCTTC.

This sequence joins TRBV15 and TRBJ2-2; D possibly corresponds to TRBD2 (5 bases). The germline V gene has CDR1 LNHNV and CDR2 YYDKDF (reference sequence). This CDR3 is 15 amino acids long. Trimming pared 5 bases from V and 2 bases from J, leaving 12 bases between. The CDR3 sequence is CATSLGLFNTGELFF. DNA for the CDR3: TGTGCCACCAGCTTAGGACTCTTTAACACCGGGGAGCTGTTTTTT.

In regard to this clonotype: A much larger clonotype is one base distant, so this may be a read error. V usage is TRBV30 and J usage is TRBJ2-7, with D perhaps matching TRBD2 (6 bases). The CDR3 contains 14 residues. Germline V gene sequence: CDR1 GTSNPN, CDR2 SVGIG (reference sequence). The CDR3 DNA reads TGTGCCTGGAGAAGGACGGGAGTATGGAACGAGCAGTGCTTC. Protein sequence: CAWRRTGVWNEQCF.

This clonotype was recorded at least ten times. V and J are TRBV11-2 and TRBJ2-1; TRBD2 matches 12 bases. Germline V gene data show CDR1 as SGHAT and CDR2 as FQNNGV. Trimming removed 1 base from V and 7 bases from J; junction bases left unmatched: 8. The CDR3 length is 17 residues. The CDR3 loop is CASSLVLAGGVGNEQFF. The CDR3 DNA reads as TGTGCCAGCAGCTTAGTCCTAGCGGGAGGGGTAGGTAATGAGCAGTTCTTC.

This clonotype was seen a handful of times. The chain carries TRBV20-1 and TRBJ1-5; D is unclear. Trimming left V 6 bases short and J 10 bases short, with 13 bases between. Germline CDR1 DFQATT, CDR2 SNEGSKA (reference sequence). This CDR3 is built from 11 residues. CDR3 residues: CSARAGRPQHF. Written as DNA, the CDR3 is TGCAGTGCGAGGGCAGGCCGCCCCCAGCATTTT.